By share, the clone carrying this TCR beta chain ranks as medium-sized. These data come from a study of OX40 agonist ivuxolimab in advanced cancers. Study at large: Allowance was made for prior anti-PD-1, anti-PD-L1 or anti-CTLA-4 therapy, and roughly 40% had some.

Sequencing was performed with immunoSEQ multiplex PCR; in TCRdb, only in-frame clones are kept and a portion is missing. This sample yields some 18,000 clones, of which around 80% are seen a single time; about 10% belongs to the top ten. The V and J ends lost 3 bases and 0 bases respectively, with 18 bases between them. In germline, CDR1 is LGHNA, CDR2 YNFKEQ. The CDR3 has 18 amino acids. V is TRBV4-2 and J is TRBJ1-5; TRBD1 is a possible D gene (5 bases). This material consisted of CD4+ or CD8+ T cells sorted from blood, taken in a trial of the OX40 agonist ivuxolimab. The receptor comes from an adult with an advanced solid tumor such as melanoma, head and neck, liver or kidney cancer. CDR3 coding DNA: TGTGCCAGCAGCCAGTACGGGGCCAGGGATCATAGCAATCAGCCCCAGCATTTT. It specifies CASSQYGARDHSNQPQHF.